This T cell receptor (beta chain) was sequenced for a study of blood T cell repertoires in COVID-19. TCRdb's table, derived via immunoSEQ multiplex PCR, lists solely in-frame clones and lacks some. The sample holds about 180,000 clones, 87% seen once. This CDR3 comprises 14 residues. The V segment lost 4 bases and the J segment 9 bases; nucleotides outside the gene matches: 7. The germline V gene has CDR1 SGHRS and CDR2 YFSETQ. This TCR derives from a woman between 45 and 65 years old with acute or convalescent COVID-19. Sequenced input: peripheral blood. The chain links TRBV5-1 to TRBJ1-2; 12 bases agree with TRBD1. In DNA form, the CDR3 reads TGCGCCAGCAGCCAAACGGGACAGGGGGCGAGCTACACCTTC. Its translation is CASSQTGQGASYTF.